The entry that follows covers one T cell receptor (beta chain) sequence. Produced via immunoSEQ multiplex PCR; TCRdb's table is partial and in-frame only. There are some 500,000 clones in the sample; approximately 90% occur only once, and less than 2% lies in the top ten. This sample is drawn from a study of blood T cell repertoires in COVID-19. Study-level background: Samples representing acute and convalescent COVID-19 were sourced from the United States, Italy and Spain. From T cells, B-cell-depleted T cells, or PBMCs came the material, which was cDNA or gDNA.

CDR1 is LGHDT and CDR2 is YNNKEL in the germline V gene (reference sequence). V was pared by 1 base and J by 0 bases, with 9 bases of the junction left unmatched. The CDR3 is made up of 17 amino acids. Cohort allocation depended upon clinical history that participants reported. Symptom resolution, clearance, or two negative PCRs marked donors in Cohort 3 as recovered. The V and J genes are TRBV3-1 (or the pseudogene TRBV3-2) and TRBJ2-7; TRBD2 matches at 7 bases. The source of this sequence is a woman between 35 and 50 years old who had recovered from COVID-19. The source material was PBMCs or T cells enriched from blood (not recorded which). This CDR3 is CASSQAAGRESSYEQYF. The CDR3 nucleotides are TGTGCCAGCAGCCAAGCAGCCGGGCGGGAGAGCTCCTACGAGCAGTACTTC.